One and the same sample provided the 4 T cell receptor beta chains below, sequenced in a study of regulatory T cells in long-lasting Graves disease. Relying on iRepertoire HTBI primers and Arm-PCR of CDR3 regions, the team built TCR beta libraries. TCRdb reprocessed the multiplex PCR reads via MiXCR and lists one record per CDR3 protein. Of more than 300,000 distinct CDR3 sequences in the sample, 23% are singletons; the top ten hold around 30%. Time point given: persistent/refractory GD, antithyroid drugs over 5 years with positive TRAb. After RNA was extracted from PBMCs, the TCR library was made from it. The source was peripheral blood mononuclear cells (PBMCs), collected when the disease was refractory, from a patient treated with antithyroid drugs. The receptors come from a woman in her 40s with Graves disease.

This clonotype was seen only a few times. The CDR3 DNA is TGCGCCAGCAGCTCCGGGACTAGCGCGGGAGAGCAGTACTTC. Translating it yields CASSSGTSAGEQYF. V usage is TRBV5-1 and J usage is TRBJ2-7; 10 bases align to TRBD2. The CDR3 is 14 residues long. The ends lost 3 bases at V and 7 bases at J; junction bases unmatched: 7. CDR1 SGHRS and CDR2 YFSETQ come from the germline V gene.

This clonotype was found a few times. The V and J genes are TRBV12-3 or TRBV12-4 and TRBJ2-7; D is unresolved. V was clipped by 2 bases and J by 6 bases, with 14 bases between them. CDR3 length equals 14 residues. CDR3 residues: CASSLIRLKGEQYF. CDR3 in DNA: TGTGCCAGCAGTTTAATACGACTTAAGGGCGAGCAGTACTTC.

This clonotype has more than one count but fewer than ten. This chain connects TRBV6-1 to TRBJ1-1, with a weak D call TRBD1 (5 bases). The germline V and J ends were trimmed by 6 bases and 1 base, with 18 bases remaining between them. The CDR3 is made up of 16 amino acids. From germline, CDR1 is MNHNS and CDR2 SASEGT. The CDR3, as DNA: TGTGCCAGCAGACCCTGGCAGGGATCGACGAACACTGAAGCTTTCTTT. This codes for CASRPWQGSTNTEAFF.

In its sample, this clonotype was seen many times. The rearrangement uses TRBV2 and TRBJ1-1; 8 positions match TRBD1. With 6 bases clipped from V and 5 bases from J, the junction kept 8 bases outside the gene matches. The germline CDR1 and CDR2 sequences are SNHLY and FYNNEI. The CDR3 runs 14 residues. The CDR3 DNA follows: TGTGCCAGCAGCACAGGGGGAGAGGAGACTGAAGCTTTCTTT. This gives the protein CASSTGGEETEAFF.